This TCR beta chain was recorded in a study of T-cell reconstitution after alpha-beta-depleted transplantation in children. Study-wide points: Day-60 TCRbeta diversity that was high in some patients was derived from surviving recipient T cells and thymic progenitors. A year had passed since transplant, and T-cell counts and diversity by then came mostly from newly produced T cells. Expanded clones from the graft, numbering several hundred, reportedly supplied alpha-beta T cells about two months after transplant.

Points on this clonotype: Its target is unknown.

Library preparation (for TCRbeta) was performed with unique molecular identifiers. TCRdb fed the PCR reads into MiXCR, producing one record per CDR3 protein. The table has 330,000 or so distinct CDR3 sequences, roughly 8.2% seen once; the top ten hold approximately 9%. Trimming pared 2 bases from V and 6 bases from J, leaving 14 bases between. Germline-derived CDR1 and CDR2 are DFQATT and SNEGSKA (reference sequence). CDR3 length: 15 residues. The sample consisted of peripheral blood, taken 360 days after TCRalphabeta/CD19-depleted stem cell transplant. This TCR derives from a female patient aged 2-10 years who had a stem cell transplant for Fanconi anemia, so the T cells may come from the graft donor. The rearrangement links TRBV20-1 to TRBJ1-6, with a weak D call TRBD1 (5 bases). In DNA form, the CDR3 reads TGCAGTGCTAGATTAGGGACTCCAACTAATTCACCCCTCCACTTT. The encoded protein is CSARLGTPTNSPLHF.